Below, 32 T cell receptor beta chains from the same sample are listed, as sequenced in a study of CD8+ T cells in alopecia areata. Treatment denoted: oral pan-JAK inhibitor, 5-10 mg twice daily. After isolation, RNA underwent reverse transcription to generate cDNA as the sequencing template. Using immunoSEQ multiplex PCR, the repertoire was profiled, and TCRdb retains in-frame clones only, with some absent. Here the sample spans about 270,000 clones, 60% being singletons. The sample was CD4+ T cells sorted from blood, taken at week 52, from a patient treated with tofacitinib. The receptors were gathered from a human donor with alopecia areata.

The V call is TRBV5-1, the J call TRBJ1-5, with D hard to call. Deletions cut 4 bases from V and 7 bases from J, with 18 bases between. The CDR3 covers 15 residues. Looked up from germline, CDR1 is SGHRS and CDR2 is YFSETQ. CDR3 nucleotides: TGCGCCAGCAGCCTGGGAGGTGGAAAGGGCCAGCCCCAGCATTTT. This codes for CASSLGGGKGQPQHF. Filled out from reference TRBV5-1 and TRBJ1-5, the complete variable domain reads KAGVTQTPRYLIKTRGQQVTLSCSPISGHRSVSWYQQTPGQGLQFLFEYFSETQRNKGNFPGRFSGRQFSNSRSEMNVSTLELGDSALYLCASSLGGGKGQPQHFGDGTRLSIL.

This chain connects TRBV30 to TRBJ2-2; no firm D call. Germline CDR1 reads GTSNPN; CDR2 reads SVGIG (reference sequence). The CDR3 has 11 residues. The germline V and J ends were trimmed by 3 bases and 7 bases, with 6 bases remaining between them. CDR3 nucleotides: TGTGCCTGGAGCCGTATCGGGGAGCTGTTTTTT. Protein product: CAWSRIGELFF.

CDR3 nucleotides: TGTGCCATCAGAGATACTAGAACCTCCTACGAGCAGTACTTC. This codes for CAIRDTRTSYEQYF. The chain couples TRBV10-3 to TRBJ2-7; a weak D match, TRBD2 (5 bases). The germline gives CDR1 ENHRY, CDR2 SYGVKD. Trimming removed 6 bases from V and 0 bases from J, with 12 bases in between. The CDR3 loop spans 14 amino acids.

The chain employs TRBV30 and TRBJ2-1, with D perhaps given as TRBD1 or TRBD2 (5 bases each). Trimming stripped 5 bases from V and 5 bases from J, with 13 bases between. The V gene's germline CDR1 is GTSNPN and CDR2 SVGIG (reference sequence). This CDR3 comprises 13 residues. CDR3 DNA sequence: TGTGCCTGGTCTCGGGACCTTAACAATGAGCAGTTCTTC. Protein product: CAWSRDLNNEQFF.

The chain combines TRBV15 with TRBJ1-5; the D is unclear. Per the germline V gene, CDR1 is LNHNV and CDR2 is YYDKDF (reference sequence). The CDR3 spans 12 residues. V dropped 4 bases and J dropped 4 bases, with 5 bases sitting between them. The CDR3 DNA is TGTGCCACCAGCACGTGGAATCAGCCCCAGCATTTT. This encodes CATSTWNQPQHF.

This clone was found a few times. This chain connects TRBV29-1 to TRBJ2-5; no reliable D call. The germline V gene encodes CDR1 SQVTM and CDR2 ANQGSEA. Trimming cost V 8 bases and J 0 bases, with 7 bases left between them. CDR3 length: 11 amino acids. The CDR3 sequence is CSTWDQETQYF. DNA for the CDR3: TGCAGCACATGGGACCAAGAGACCCAGTACTTC.

This clone was recorded a few times. The chain recombines TRBV4-2 with TRBJ1-4; 7 positions match TRBD1. This CDR3 is built from 16 residues. Germline-derived CDR1 and CDR2 are LGHNA and YNFKEQ. V was pared by 0 bases and J by 8 bases, with 9 bases of the junction left unmatched. CDR3 protein: CASSQDLEQGYEKLFF. The CDR3 DNA follows: TGTGCCAGCAGCCAAGATCTCGAACAGGGGTACGAAAAACTGTTTTTT.

This rearrangement joins TRBV29-1 to TRBJ2-3; D gene uncertain. This CDR3 region has 12 residues. Per the germline V gene, CDR1 is SQVTM and CDR2 is ANQGSEA. V was pared by 7 bases and J by 4 bases, with 12 bases between. CDR3 in amino acids: CSAGLVADTQYF. The CDR3 DNA reads TGCAGCGCCGGCCTTGTCGCAGATACGCAGTATTTT.

This clone was seen a handful of times. This CDR3 is CASSPATGGDSPLHF. In DNA, the CDR3 is TGTGCCAGCTCACCCGCGACAGGGGGCGATTCACCCCTCCACTTT. This chain connects TRBV18 to TRBJ1-6; 10 bases fit TRBD1. The CDR3 covers 15 residues. J lost 8 bases, V lost 3 bases, and 4 bases had no gene match. From germline, CDR1 is KGHSH and CDR2 LQKENI. Full variable domain (missing parts from reference TRBV18 and TRBJ1-6): NAGVMQNPRHLVRRRGQEARLRCSPMKGHSHVYWYRQLPEEGLKFMVYLQKENIIDESGMPKERFSAEFPKEGPSILRIQQVVRGDSAAYFCASSPATGGDSPLHFGNGTRLTVT.

The chain joins TRBV30 to TRBJ2-7; maybe TRBD2 (6 bases). CDR3 length: 14 amino acids. The germline gives CDR1 GTSNPN, CDR2 SVGIG (reference sequence). The V and J ends lost 2 bases and 0 bases respectively, with 11 bases between them. CDR3 loop: CAWSRGVRSYEQYF. Here the CDR3 DNA reads TGTGCCTGGAGTCGCGGGGTTCGCTCCTACGAGCAGTACTTC.

The chain uses TRBV7-2 and TRBJ1-5, with D possibly TRBD1 on 5 matching bases. Germline V gene data show CDR1 as SGHTA and CDR2 as FQGNSA. The CDR3 has 14 residues. V shed 5 bases and J shed 5 bases, with 13 bases lying between them. The CDR3 region is CASSGDPRDQPQHF. In DNA form, the CDR3 reads TGTGCCAGCAGCGGGGACCCGAGGGATCAGCCCCAGCATTTT.

This clone appeared a single time. The rearrangement joins TRBV9 to TRBJ1-6, with 9 bases aligning to TRBD1. This CDR3 is 15 amino acids long. V trimming: 3 bases; J trimming: 9 bases; junction bases outside the gene matches: 7. CDR1 and CDR2 (germline): SGDLS, YYNGEE. CDR3 amino acids: CASSAQDRGSSPLHF. The CDR3 coding sequence is TGTGCCAGCAGCGCACAGGACAGGGGTAGTTCACCCCTCCACTTT. Drawing the rest from reference TRBV9 and TRBJ1-6, the complete variable domain is DSGVTQTPKHLITATGQRVTLRCSPRSGDLSVYWYQQSLDQGLQFLIQYYNGEERAKGNILERFSAQQFPDLHSELNLSSLELGDSALYFCASSAQDRGSSPLHFGNGTRLTVT.

This sequence joins TRBV5-1 and TRBJ2-7; D gene uncertain. Germline V gene data show CDR1 as SGHRS and CDR2 as YFSETQ. The CDR3 is 14 amino acids. V gave up 0 bases and J gave up 2 bases, with 9 bases separating them. The CDR3 region is CASSLVQDAYEQYF. CDR3 bases: TGCGCCAGCAGCTTGGTGCAGGACGCCTACGAGCAGTACTTC. Full variable domain (missing parts from reference TRBV5-1 and TRBJ2-7): KAGVTQTPRYLIKTRGQQVTLSCSPISGHRSVSWYQQTPGQGLQFLFEYFSETQRNKGNFPGRFSGRQFSNSRSEMNVSTLELGDSALYLCASSLVQDAYEQYFGPGTRLTVT.

This chain uses TRBV7-3 with TRBJ2-3; tentatively, D is TRBD2 (7 bases). The CDR3 consists of 14 residues. CDR1 and CDR2 (germline): SGHTA, FQGTGA. Trimming took 3 bases from V and 5 from J, leaving 12 bases between them. The CDR3: CASSLAGAGDTQYF. The CDR3 nucleotides read TGTGCCAGCAGCTTGGCGGGGGCCGGAGATACGCAGTATTTT.

The chain employs TRBV2 and TRBJ2-5; D not resolved. V shed 4 bases and J shed 5 bases, with 11 bases lying between them. Germline CDR1 SNHLY, CDR2 FYNNEI. The CDR3 is made up of 13 amino acids. The CDR3 spells CASSGNERETQYF. CDR3 bases: TGTGCCAGCAGTGGTAATGAGAGGGAGACCCAGTACTTC.

A few counts support this clone. The rearrangement uses TRBV2 and TRBJ1-4; 8 positions agree with TRBD1. V was clipped by 6 bases and J by 7 bases; unmatched bases: 7. Germline V gives CDR1 SNHLY, CDR2 FYNNEI. This CDR3 is built from 14 residues. CDR3 protein: CASSGQGVGEKLFF. The CDR3 DNA is TGTGCCAGCAGCGGACAGGGCGTCGGTGAAAAACTGTTTTTT.

The chain carries TRBV30 and TRBJ2-5, with 10 bases fitting TRBD1. J lost 4 bases, V lost 2 bases, and 10 bases had no gene match. Germline V gene data show CDR1 as GTSNPN and CDR2 as SVGIG (reference sequence). The CDR3 sequence is 16 residues long. The CDR3 reads CAWSRQGQGFRETQYF. The DNA of the CDR3 is TGTGCCTGGAGTCGTCAGGGACAGGGGTTTCGAGAGACCCAGTACTTC.

The rearrangement joins TRBV4-3 to TRBJ2-2; 9 nucleotides align to TRBD1. CDR1 LGHNA and CDR2 YSLEER come from the germline V gene. Losses at the gene ends were 4 bases for V and 5 bases for J; bases not matched to a gene: 2. The CDR3 totals 14 residues. The CDR3 DNA reads TGCGCCAGCAGCCTCGGACAGGGGACCGGGGAGCTGTTTTTT. This gives the protein CASSLGQGTGELFF.

This chain joins TRBV5-6 and TRBJ1-2; unclear D gene. The CDR3 sequence is 12 residues long. CDR1 SGHDT and CDR2 YYEEEE come from the germline V gene. V was trimmed by 0 bases and J by 4 bases, leaving 4 bases between them. CDR3 residues: CASSLEVYGYTF. Here the CDR3 DNA reads TGTGCCAGCAGCTTGGAAGTCTATGGCTACACCTTC. The variable domain in full, with the rest retrieved from reference TRBV5-6 and TRBJ1-2, is DAGVTQSPTHLIKTRGQQVTLRCSPKSGHDTVSWYQQALGQGPQFIFQYYEEEERQRGNFPDRFSGHQFPNYSSELNVNALLLGDSALYLCASSLEVYGYTFGSGTRLTVV.

The chain is built from TRBV5-6 and TRBJ1-1, with 8 bases that match TRBD1. CDR3 length: 14 amino acids. Germline values: CDR1 SGHDT, CDR2 YYEEEE. The V segment lost 1 base and the J segment 11 bases; nucleotides outside the gene matches: 10. CDR3 sequence reads: CASSLFGRTGPAFF. CDR3 nucleotide sequence: TGTGCCAGCAGCTTGTTTGGCCGGACAGGGCCGGCTTTCTTT.

This chain joins TRBV20-1 and TRBJ2-5; no clear D. This CDR3 is built from 11 residues. V lost 7 bases and J 2 bases, leaving 8 bases between the germline ends. The germline gives CDR1 DFQATT, CDR2 SNEGSKA (reference sequence). CDR3 in amino acids: CSVETQETQYF. CDR3 DNA: TGCAGTGTCGAAACGCAAGAGACCCAGTACTTC.

V and J are TRBV30 and TRBJ2-1, with D maybe TRBD2 (6 bases). Germline CDR1 is GTSNPN and CDR2 is SVGIG (reference sequence). The CDR3 consists of 13 residues. Trimming left V 2 bases short and J 6 bases short, with 11 bases between. This CDR3 is CAWSWGVGNEQFF. The CDR3 DNA reads TGTGCCTGGAGTTGGGGGGTGGGCAATGAGCAGTTCTTC.

The chain carries TRBV30 and TRBJ1-2; no reliable D call. V gave up 3 bases and J gave up 5 bases, with 19 bases separating them. CDR3 length: 15 amino acids. Germline CDR1 and CDR2: GTSNPN and SVGIG (reference sequence). CDR3 sequence (DNA): TGTGCCTGGAGCTCTACTCCCGGGCGTCAATATGGCTACACCTTC. Encoded protein: CAWSSTPGRQYGYTF.

To note about this clone: Other DNA sequences in this sample translate to the same CDR3. The J gene is TRBJ2-3, the V gene TRBV29-1; D not resolved. The CDR3 spans 10 residues. Germline values: CDR1 SQVTM, CDR2 ANQGSEA. The V end was cut by 4 bases, the J end by 4 bases, with 3 bases between. CDR3 sequence: CSVGPDTQYF. CDR3 DNA: TGCAGCGTTGGCCCAGATACGCAGTATTTT.

This clone was counted a single time. The chain combines TRBV2 with TRBJ2-1; D is ambiguous. V was pared by 2 bases and J by 10 bases, with 15 bases between. CDR3 size: 14 residues. Germline values: CDR1 SNHLY, CDR2 FYNNEI. The CDR3 loop is CASSENGPRAEQFF. In DNA, the CDR3 is TGTGCCAGCAGTGAAAACGGTCCTCGCGCGGAGCAGTTCTTC.

The rearrangement joins TRBV30 to TRBJ1-1; the D gene is possibly TRBD1 (5 bases). The CDR3 contains 15 residues. Germline V gene data show CDR1 as GTSNPN and CDR2 as SVGIG (reference sequence). V gave up 3 bases and J gave up 7 bases, with 21 bases separating them. The CDR3 protein is CAWRGPGRWVSEAFF. In nucleotides, the CDR3 is TGTGCCTGGAGGGGGCCGGGACGCTGGGTCAGTGAAGCTTTCTTT.

The V and J genes are TRBV14 and TRBJ2-1, with D perhaps TRBD1 (5 bases). The germline V and J ends were trimmed by 1 base and 2 bases, with 9 bases remaining between them. CDR1 and CDR2 from the germline V gene are SGHDN and FVKESK. The CDR3 is made up of 15 amino acids. CDR3 nucleotides: TGTGCCAGCAGCCAAGGTGGGGCCCCCTACAATGAGCAGTTCTTC. The encoded protein is CASSQGGAPYNEQFF.

The V gene is TRBV20-1, the J gene TRBJ2-1, with D possibly being TRBD1 (6 bases). CDR1 and CDR2 from the germline V gene are DFQATT and SNEGSKA (reference sequence). V lost 3 bases and J lost 14, with 11 bases in between. The CDR3 runs to 10 residues. DNA for the CDR3: TGCAGTGCTAGGGGGAACAGGGAGTTCTTC. This sequence encodes CSARGNREFF.

The chain recombines TRBV7-2 with TRBJ1-2; TRBD1 is a possible D gene (6 bases). CDR3 length equals 14 residues. Trimming removed 1 base from V and 7 bases from J, with 13 bases in between. CDR1 and CDR2 from the germline V gene are SGHTA and FQGNSA. Here the CDR3 reads CASSLVGGAGGYTF. For the CDR3, the DNA is TGTGCCAGCAGCTTAGTTGGGGGCGCCGGTGGCTACACCTTC.

CDR3 coding DNA: TGTGCCAGCAGCTTACCAGGACACAACTATGGCTACACCTTC. Its protein product is CASSLPGHNYGYTF. The chain links TRBV7-9 to TRBJ1-2; weak D call: TRBD1 (5 bases). Germline-derived CDR1 and CDR2 are SEHNR and FQNEAQ (reference sequence). With 2 bases removed from V and 2 bases from J, the gap between germline ends came to 9 bases. The CDR3 extends over 14 amino acids. The complete variable domain, with remaining parts taken from reference TRBV7-9 and TRBJ1-2, reads DTGVSQNPRHKITKRGQNVTFRCDPISEHNRLYWYRQTLGQGPEFLTYFQNEAQLEKSRLLSDRFSAERPKGSFSTLEIQRTEQGDSAMYLCASSLPGHNYGYTFGSGTRLTVV.

This clone came up a few times. The chain has TRBV30 and TRBJ1-2; no firm D call. The germline gives CDR1 GTSNPN, CDR2 SVGIG (reference sequence). This CDR3 is built from 14 residues. V was cut by 1 base and J by 1 base, with 10 bases left in between. CDR3 sequence: CAWSDSHLNYGYTF. CDR3 bases: TGTGCCTGGAGTGACTCTCACCTTAACTATGGCTACACCTTC.

This chain uses TRBV30 with TRBJ1-1; no reliable D call. From germline, CDR1 is GTSNPN and CDR2 SVGIG (reference sequence). V lost 0 bases and J 11 bases, leaving 10 bases between the germline ends. The CDR3 is 11 residues long. The CDR3, as DNA: TGTGCCTGGAGTGTAGGCCTGGCGGCTTTCTTT. This gives the protein CAWSVGLAAFF.